These 3 T cell receptor beta chains were sequenced from one sample in a study of T cell repertoires in cytomegalovirus infection. A single record per CDR3 protein comes from TCRdb applying MiXCR to the reads. The data show nearly 450,000 distinct CDR3 sequences, with 25% to 40% seen just once and roughly 13% held by the top ten. The sequenced material came from PBMCs. The receptors shown here come from a human donor in good health (CMV status not recorded). Some clones in this sample may be carry-over from other donors' samples.

There are a few counts of this clonotype. The chain recombines TRBV11-3 with TRBJ2-4, with 8 bases matching TRBD2. V trimming: 0 bases; J trimming: 0 bases; junction bases outside the gene matches: 19. The CDR3 length is 22 residues. Germline lookup yields CDR1 SGHNT and CDR2 YENEEA. CDR3 region: CASSLEEGGGGPVKIAKNIQYF. In DNA form, the CDR3 reads TGTGCCAGCAGCTTAGAAGAGGGGGGCGGGGGGCCTGTGAAGATAGCCAAAAACATTCAGTACTTC. Looking up the rest from reference TRBV11-3 and TRBJ2-4 gives the full variable domain: EAGVVQSPRYKIIEKKQPVAFWCNPISGHNTLYWYLQNLGQGPELLIRYENEEAVDDSQLPKDRFSAERLKGVDSTLKIQPAELGDSAVYLCASSLEEGGGGPVKIAKNIQYFGAGTRLSVL.

The V and J genes are TRBV12-3 or TRBV12-4 and TRBJ2-7; a possible D gene is TRBD2 (6 bases). Trimming stripped 6 bases from V and 12 bases from J, with 18 bases between. CDR3 size: 12 residues. The CDR3 sequence: CASRRLAQVLYF. As DNA, the CDR3 is TGTGCCAGCAGGCGCCTAGCGCAGGTCCTGTACTTC.

CDR3 in amino acids: CSARAGGPGPYNEQFF. CDR3 in DNA: TGCAGTGCTAGAGCGGGGGGGCCTGGCCCCTACAATGAGCAGTTCTTC. This chain links TRBV20-1 with TRBJ2-1; 8 bases match TRBD2. The CDR3 is made up of 16 amino acids. The germline gives CDR1 DFQATT, CDR2 SNEGSKA (reference sequence). J gave up 2 bases and V 1 base, and 7 bases lay outside the gene matches.